This is a list of T cell receptor beta chains from one sample in a study of T cell responses to AZD1222 COVID-19 vaccine. TCRdb's copy holds only in-frame clones and misses some; the assay was immunoSEQ multiplex PCR. The table records about 140,000 clones, approximately 92% of them present only once. Sample: peripheral blood, taken on day 0 of AZD1222 vaccination. These receptors were taken from an adult in good health. Both conserved end residues are trimmed from each CDR3.

j_gene	v_gene	CDR3aa
TRBJ1-2	TRBV12-3/TRBV12-4	ASSGGQGYGYT
TRBJ1-5	TRBV2	ASSENGRGNQPQH
TRBJ2-6	TRBV5-1	ASSLQGISGANVLT
TRBJ2-5	TRBV18	ASSGLRGEETQY
TRBJ1-6	TRBV28	ASRFGARPTLH
TRBJ2-7	TRBV4-1	ASSPSRSVINPEQY
TRBJ1-5	TRBV6-5	ASSYRAGDQPQH
TRBJ2-3	TRBV27	ASSPNGGGGHTDTQY
TRBJ1-1	TRBV6-5	ASSYAGVNTEAF
TRBJ2-3	TRBV18	ASSPLGYGRVTDTQY
TRBJ1-1	TRBV29-1	SVAPQGLNTEAF
TRBJ2-5	TRBV18	ASSKSTGHQETQY
TRBJ1-2	TRBV29-1	SDTPGGAGGYT
TRBJ2-7	TRBV6-2/TRBV6-3	ASSYAGSSYEQY
TRBJ2-7	TRBV5-6	ASSLLPLGSGGTYEQY
TRBJ2-3	TRBV5-1	ASSLITDTQY
TRBJ2-1	TRBV4-2	ASSQVPGVKDEQF
TRBJ2-5	TRBV24-1	ATSDSSPRTGQGETQY
TRBJ2-6	TRBV28	ASSLYAGANVLT
TRBJ1-5	TRBV7-8	ASTLGGYSNQPQH
TRBJ2-7	TRBV11-3	ASSLSRGAYEQY
TRBJ2-1	TRBV6-1	ASSEQPGLAESSSYNEQF
TRBJ2-1	TRBV19	ASSQTGTGVYNEQF
TRBJ2-7	TRBV13	ASSWGGTYEQY
TRBJ2-7	TRBV29-1	SVGTPYEQY
TRBJ1-6	TRBV3-1/TRBV3-2	ASGAGLHRGGSPLH
TRBJ2-7	TRBV6-5	ASNGRRSEQY
TRBJ1-3	TRBV9	ASSVRGAGNTIY
TRBJ1-5	TRBV3-1/TRBV3-2	ASSQEGPHQPQH
TRBJ2-5	TRBV11-2	ASSLALATQETQY
TRBJ1-2	TRBV5-4	ASSLAFRGDRDGYT
TRBJ2-1	TRBV19	ASSLRDRGNEQF
TRBJ2-5	TRBV11-2	ASSLSVGETQY
TRBJ1-2	TRBV28	ASSRPGTDYGYT
TRBJ2-1	TRBV7-9	ASSPTKGEQF
TRBJ2-5	TRBV20-1	SASRASGGPQETQY
TRBJ1-3	TRBV11-2	ASSPTGRRAGNTIY
TRBJ1-5	TRBV6-2/TRBV6-3	ASSYVGSYQPQH
TRBJ1-1	TRBV10-3	AISESVGGLAEAF
TRBJ1-1	TRBV7-2	ASSESGGLSEAF
TRBJ1-1	TRBV18	ASSPPGRESF
TRBJ2-3	TRBV6-5	ASSYSTFTDTQY
TRBJ2-7	TRBV19	ASSIAGEQY
TRBJ1-5	TRBV2	ASSRHEGLDQPQH
TRBJ2-3	TRBV6-1	ASSEAWGTDTQY